Shown below are 16 T cell receptor beta chains from a single sample sequenced in a study of cytomegalovirus exposure and HLA in healthy donors. Clones were sequenced by immunoSEQ multiplex PCR, and TCRdb holds only the in-frame ones, with some missing. Here the sample spans 250,000 to 400,000 clones, approximately 85% being singletons. The sequenced sample consisted of PBMCs. The receptors originated from a man in his thirties or forties in good health and CMV-seronegative.

The chain carries TRBV28 and TRBJ1-2, with D uncertain. Trimming pared 3 bases from V and 0 bases from J, leaving 8 bases between. Looked up from germline, CDR1 is MDHEN and CDR2 is SYDVKM. The CDR3 contains 14 residues. This CDR3 is CASSLGNTNYGYTF. The CDR3 nucleotides are TGTGCCAGCAGTTTGGGCAATACTAACTATGGCTACACCTTC.

This chain joins TRBV6-5 and TRBJ2-7; D gene ambiguous. Per germline, CDR1 MNHEY and CDR2 SVGAGI. The CDR3 sequence is 14 residues long. V dropped 2 bases and J dropped 0 bases, with 8 bases sitting between them. DNA of the CDR3: TGTGCCAGCAGTTACCGGAGCAACTCCTACGAGCAGTACTTC. Amino acids: CASSYRSNSYEQYF.

This sequence joins TRBV5-6 and TRBJ1-5; D gene ambiguous. This CDR3 spans 13 amino acids. The V and J ends lost 2 bases and 6 bases respectively, with 9 bases between them. The germline V gene encodes CDR1 SGHDT and CDR2 YYEEEE. The CDR3 DNA reads TGTGCCAGCAGCTTTGGAGTTGGTCAGCCCCAGCATTTT. It specifies CASSFGVGQPQHF.

This rearrangement joins TRBV6-5 to TRBJ2-3; 7 positions match TRBD2. The V segment lost 2 bases and the J segment 6 bases; nucleotides outside the gene matches: 8. The CDR3 runs 15 residues. Germline V gene data show CDR1 as MNHEY and CDR2 as SVGAGI. CDR3: CASSYGWTGGDTQYF. The CDR3 nucleotides read TGTGCCAGCAGTTACGGGTGGACGGGAGGTGATACGCAGTATTTT.

The chain recombines TRBV2 with TRBJ1-6, with D perhaps matching TRBD1 (5 bases). CDR3 length equals 15 residues. Trimming pared 6 bases from V and 10 bases from J, leaving 19 bases between. Germline CDR1 SNHLY, CDR2 FYNNEI. CDR3 amino acids: CASREEGLGYSPLHF. The CDR3 DNA sequence: TGTGCCAGCAGGGAGGAGGGGTTGGGTTACTCACCCCTCCACTTT.

This chain uses TRBV4-1 with TRBJ2-7; D is undetermined. This CDR3 is 13 amino acids long. From germline, CDR1 is MGHRA and CDR2 YSYEKL. V lost 4 bases, J lost 0 bases, and 7 bases lay in between. The CDR3 nucleotides read TGCGCCAGCAGCCCCGGGTTCTCCTACGAGCAGTACTTC. The encoded protein is CASSPGFSYEQYF.

V gene TRBV30 combines with J gene TRBJ2-5; D perhaps matches TRBD2 (6 bases). Germline V gene data show CDR1 as GTSNPN and CDR2 as SVGIG (reference sequence). This CDR3 comprises 12 residues. V was shortened by 4 bases and J by 7 bases, with 13 bases between the two germline ends. This CDR3 reads CAWTHGGATQYF. The DNA of the CDR3 is TGTGCCTGGACCCACGGAGGGGCGACCCAGTACTTC. Variable domain in full (rest from reference TRBV30 and TRBJ2-5): SQTIHQWPATLVQPVGSPLSLECTVEGTSNPNLYWYRQAAGRGLQLLFYSVGIGQISSEVPQNLSASRPQDRQFILSSKKLLLSDSGFYLCAWTHGGATQYFGPGTRLLVL.

Concerning this clone itself: In the same sample, other DNA sequences code for this CDR3. The chain carries TRBV9 and TRBJ2-7; D may be TRBD2 (6 bases). This CDR3 region has 13 residues. Trimming took off 0 bases at V and 3 bases at J, with 7 bases between the two ends. Germline V gene lookup returns CDR1 SGDLS and CDR2 YYNGEE. The CDR3 here is CASSVEAGYEQYF. In DNA form, the CDR3 reads TGTGCCAGCAGCGTAGAAGCGGGCTACGAGCAGTACTTC.

The chain is built from TRBV5-1 and TRBJ1-1; D is undetermined. CDR1 and CDR2 from the germline V gene are SGHRS and YFSETQ. Deletions cut 1 base from V and 5 bases from J, with 9 bases between. CDR3 length: 13 amino acids. The CDR3 nucleotides are TGCGCCAGCAGCTTGCCGGGCGGGACTGAAGCTTTCTTT. Translation gives CASSLPGGTEAFF.

This clone appeared a single time. At the DNA level, this CDR3 is encoded by other sequences in the same sample as well. The rearrangement joins TRBV6-1 to TRBJ2-7; TRBD1 is a possible D gene (5 bases). The CDR3 is 12 amino acids. CDR1 and CDR2 from the germline V gene are MNHNS and SASEGT. The V end was cut by 2 bases, the J end by 3 bases, with 5 bases between. CDR3 nucleotide sequence: TGTGCCAGCAGTGAAAGGGGCTACGAGCAGTACTTC. It specifies CASSERGYEQYF.

The chain uses TRBV13 and TRBJ2-7; D gene unclear. Trimming left V 1 base short and J 2 bases short, with 9 bases between. Germline V gives CDR1 PRHDT, CDR2 FYEKMQ (reference sequence). This CDR3 has 14 residues. CDR3 residues: CASSLATVPYEQYF. CDR3 DNA sequence: TGTGCCAGCAGCTTAGCCACAGTCCCCTACGAGCAGTACTTC. The complete variable domain, with remaining parts taken from reference TRBV13 and TRBJ2-7, reads AAGVIQSPRHLIKEKRETATLKCYPIPRHDTVYWYQQGPGQDPQFLISFYEKMQSDKGSIPDRFSAQQFSDYHSELNMSSLELGDSALYFCASSLATVPYEQYFGPGTRLTVT.

The V call is TRBV4-3, the J call TRBJ2-7; 7 nucleotides line up with TRBD1. Per the germline V gene, CDR1 is LGHNA and CDR2 is YSLEER. This CDR3 spans 17 amino acids. V was clipped by 2 bases and J by 2 bases; unmatched bases: 12. This CDR3 reads CASSQTSGTAGPYEQYF. The CDR3 bases are TGCGCCAGCAGCCAAACCTCCGGGACAGCCGGGCCCTACGAGCAGTACTTC.

This clone has a single count. This chain links TRBV7-9 with TRBJ2-3, with D possibly matching TRBD1 (6 bases). Germline V gene data show CDR1 as SEHNR and CDR2 as FQNEAQ (reference sequence). The length of the CDR3 is 15 residues. V was clipped by 5 bases and J by 0 bases, with 12 bases between them. This CDR3 reads CASSRAGVSTDTQYF. The CDR3 bases are TGTGCCAGCAGCCGCGCAGGGGTAAGCACAGATACGCAGTATTTT.

The rearrangement joins TRBV6-1 to TRBJ2-5; 7 nucleotides match TRBD2. Looked up from germline, CDR1 is MNHNS and CDR2 is SASEGT. The length of the CDR3 is 13 residues. V was clipped by 6 bases and J by 3 bases; unmatched bases: 4. Written as DNA, the CDR3 is TGTGCCAGCAGGGCTAGCGGAGAAGAGACCCAGTACTTC. Protein: CASRASGEETQYF.

The V gene is TRBV5-1, the J gene TRBJ2-7; no reliable D call. V was clipped by 0 bases and J by 2 bases, with 9 bases between them. Per germline, CDR1 SGHRS and CDR2 YFSETQ. The CDR3 extends over 14 amino acids. CDR3 amino acids: CASSLGQYPYEQYF. The DNA for the CDR3 is TGCGCCAGCAGCTTGGGCCAGTACCCCTACGAGCAGTACTTC.

This chain joins TRBV6-5 and TRBJ2-7, with D perhaps TRBD2 (6 bases). The CDR3 runs to 14 residues. V was trimmed by 2 bases and J by 2 bases, leaving 10 bases between them. Germline V lookup: CDR1 MNHEY, CDR2 SVGAGI. CDR3 sequence reads: CASSYQGGAYEQYF. The DNA for the CDR3 is TGTGCCAGCAGTTACCAGGGAGGAGCCTACGAGCAGTACTTC.